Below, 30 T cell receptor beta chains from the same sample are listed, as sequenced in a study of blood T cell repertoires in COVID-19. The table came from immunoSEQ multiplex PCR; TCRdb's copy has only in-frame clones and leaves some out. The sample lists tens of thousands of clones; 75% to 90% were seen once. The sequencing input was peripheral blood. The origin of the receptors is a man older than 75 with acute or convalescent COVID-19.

Here the CDR3 reads CASSSFSGHSYNEQFF. The CDR3 DNA is TGTGCCAGCAGCTCCTTCTCGGGACACTCCTACAATGAGCAGTTCTTC. V usage is TRBV5-5 and J usage is TRBJ2-1; D may be TRBD1 (6 bases). Per the germline V gene, CDR1 is SGHKS and CDR2 is YYEKEE (reference sequence). CDR3 length equals 16 residues. Trimming shortened V by 3 bases and J by 0 bases, and 13 bases separated the two germline ends.

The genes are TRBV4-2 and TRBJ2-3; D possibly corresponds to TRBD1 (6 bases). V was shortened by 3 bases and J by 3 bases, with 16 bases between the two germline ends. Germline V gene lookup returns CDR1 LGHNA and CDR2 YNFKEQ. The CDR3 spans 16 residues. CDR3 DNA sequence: TGTGCCAGCAGCCATTTCGGACAGCTAGAAACAGATACGCAGTATTTT. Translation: CASSHFGQLETDTQYF.

CDR3 in DNA: TGTGCCAGCACCCAACCGGGACTTCTCCCCGGGGGCCAAGAGACCCAGTACTTC. Its protein product is CASTQPGLLPGGQETQYF. The rearrangement joins TRBV28 to TRBJ2-5; possibly TRBD2 for D (6 bases). V was clipped by 7 bases and J by 1 base, with 25 bases between them. Germline CDR1 and CDR2: MDHEN and SYDVKM. The CDR3 runs 18 residues.

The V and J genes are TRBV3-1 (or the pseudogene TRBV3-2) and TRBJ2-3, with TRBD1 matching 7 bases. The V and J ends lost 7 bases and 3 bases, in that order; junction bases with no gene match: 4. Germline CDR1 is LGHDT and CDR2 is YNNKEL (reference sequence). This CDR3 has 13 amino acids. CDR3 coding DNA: TGTGCCAGCACCAGGGGGAAAACAGATACGCAGTATTTT. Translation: CASTRGKTDTQYF.

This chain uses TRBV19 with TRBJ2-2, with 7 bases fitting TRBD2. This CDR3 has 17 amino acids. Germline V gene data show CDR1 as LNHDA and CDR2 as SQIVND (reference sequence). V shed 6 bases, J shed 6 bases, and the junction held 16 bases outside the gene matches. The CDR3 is CASSSRASGGLAGELFF. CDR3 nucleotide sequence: TGTGCCAGTAGCTCCCGCGCTTCGGGGGGACTGGCCGGGGAGCTGTTTTTT.

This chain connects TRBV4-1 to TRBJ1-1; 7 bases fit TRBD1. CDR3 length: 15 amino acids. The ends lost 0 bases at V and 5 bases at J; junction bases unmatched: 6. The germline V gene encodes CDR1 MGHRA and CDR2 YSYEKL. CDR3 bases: TGCGCCAGCAGCCAAGATGAGGGGGCGCGGACTGAAGCTTTCTTT. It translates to CASSQDEGARTEAFF.

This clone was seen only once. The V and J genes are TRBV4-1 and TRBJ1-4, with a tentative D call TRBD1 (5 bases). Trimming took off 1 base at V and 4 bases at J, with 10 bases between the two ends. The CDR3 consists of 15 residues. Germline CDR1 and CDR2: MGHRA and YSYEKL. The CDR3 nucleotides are TGCGCCAGCAGCCAAGGTGGTAGGGGTAATGAAAAACTGTTTTTT. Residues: CASSQGGRGNEKLFF.

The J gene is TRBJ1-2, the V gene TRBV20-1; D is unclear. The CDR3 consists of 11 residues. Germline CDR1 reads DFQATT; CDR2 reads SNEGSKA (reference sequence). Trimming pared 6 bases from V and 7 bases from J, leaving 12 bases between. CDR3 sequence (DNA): TGCAGTGCCCGACACACTGGTGGCTACACCTTC. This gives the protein CSARHTGGYTF.

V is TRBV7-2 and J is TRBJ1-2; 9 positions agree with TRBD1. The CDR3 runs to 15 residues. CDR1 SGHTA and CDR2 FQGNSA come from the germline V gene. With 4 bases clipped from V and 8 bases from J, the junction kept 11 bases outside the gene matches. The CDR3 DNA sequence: TGTGCCAGCAGCTCCATAGCGGGGACAGGGTGGGGCTACACCTTC. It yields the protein CASSSIAGTGWGYTF.

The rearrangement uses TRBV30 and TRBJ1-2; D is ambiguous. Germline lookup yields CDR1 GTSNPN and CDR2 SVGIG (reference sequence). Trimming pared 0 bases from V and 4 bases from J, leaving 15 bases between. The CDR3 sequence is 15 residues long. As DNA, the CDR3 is TGTGCCTGGAGTGTACCACGGGGTCAGATCTATGGCTACACCTTC. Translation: CAWSVPRGQIYGYTF.

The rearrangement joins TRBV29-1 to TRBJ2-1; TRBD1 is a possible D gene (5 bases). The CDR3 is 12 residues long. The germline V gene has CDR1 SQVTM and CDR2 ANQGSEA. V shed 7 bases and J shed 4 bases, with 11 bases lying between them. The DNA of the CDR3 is TGCAGCGGAATGACAGATTACAATGAGCAGTTCTTC. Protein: CSGMTDYNEQFF.

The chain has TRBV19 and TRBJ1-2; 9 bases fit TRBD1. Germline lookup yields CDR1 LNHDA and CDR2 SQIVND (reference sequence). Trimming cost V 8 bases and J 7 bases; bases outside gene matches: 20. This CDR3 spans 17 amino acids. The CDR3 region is CASATLGTGSFIGGYTF. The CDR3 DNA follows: TGTGCCAGTGCTACCTTGGGGACAGGGTCTTTTATTGGTGGCTACACCTTC.

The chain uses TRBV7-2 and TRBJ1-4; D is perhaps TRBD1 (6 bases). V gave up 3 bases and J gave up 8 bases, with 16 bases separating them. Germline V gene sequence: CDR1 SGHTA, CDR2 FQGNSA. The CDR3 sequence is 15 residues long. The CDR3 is CASSFSGTSGEKLFF. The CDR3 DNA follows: TGTGCCAGCAGCTTCTCCGGGACATCAGGCGAAAAACTGTTTTTT. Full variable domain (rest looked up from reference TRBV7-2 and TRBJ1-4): GAGVSQSPSNKVTEKGKDVELRCDPISGHTALYWYRQSLGQGLEFLIYFQGNSAPDKSGLPSDRFSAERTGGSVSTLTIQRTQQEDSAVYLCASSFSGTSGEKLFFGSGTQLSVL.

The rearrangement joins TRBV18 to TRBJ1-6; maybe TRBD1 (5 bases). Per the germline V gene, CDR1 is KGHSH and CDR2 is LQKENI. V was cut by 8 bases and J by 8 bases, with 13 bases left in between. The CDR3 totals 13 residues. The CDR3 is CASLGARDSPLHF. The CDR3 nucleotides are TGTGCCAGCCTAGGGGCAAGGGATTCACCCCTCCACTTT.

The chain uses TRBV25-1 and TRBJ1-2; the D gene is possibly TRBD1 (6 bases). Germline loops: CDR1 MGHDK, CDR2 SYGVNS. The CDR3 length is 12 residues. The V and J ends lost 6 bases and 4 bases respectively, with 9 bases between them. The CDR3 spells CASRTGTYGYTF. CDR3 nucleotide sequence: TGTGCCAGCAGGACAGGAACCTATGGCTACACCTTC.

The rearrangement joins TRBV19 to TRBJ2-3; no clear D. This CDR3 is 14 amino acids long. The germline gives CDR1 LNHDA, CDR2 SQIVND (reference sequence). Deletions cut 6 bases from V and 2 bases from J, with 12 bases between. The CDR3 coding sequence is TGTGCCAGTAGACCTGGGCTAATCACAGATACGCAGTATTTT. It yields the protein CASRPGLITDTQYF.

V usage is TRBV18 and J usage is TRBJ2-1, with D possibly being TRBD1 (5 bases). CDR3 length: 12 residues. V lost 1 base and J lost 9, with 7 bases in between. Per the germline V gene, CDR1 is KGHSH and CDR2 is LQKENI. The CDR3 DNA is TGTGCCAGCTCACCACAGGGGATTGAGCAGTTCTTC. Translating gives CASSPQGIEQFF.

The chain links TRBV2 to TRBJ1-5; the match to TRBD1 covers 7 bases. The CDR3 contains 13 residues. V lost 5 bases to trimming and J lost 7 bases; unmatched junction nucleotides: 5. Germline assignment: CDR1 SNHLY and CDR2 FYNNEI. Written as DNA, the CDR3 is TGTGCCAGCAGTCTCGACAGGGACCAGCCCCAGCATTTT. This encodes CASSLDRDQPQHF.

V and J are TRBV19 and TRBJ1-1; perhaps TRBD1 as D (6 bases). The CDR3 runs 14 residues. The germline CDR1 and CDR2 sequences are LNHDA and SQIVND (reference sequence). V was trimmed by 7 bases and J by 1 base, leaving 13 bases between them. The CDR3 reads CASKIRGGNTEAFF. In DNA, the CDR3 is TGTGCCAGTAAAATAAGGGGGGGGAACACTGAAGCTTTCTTT.

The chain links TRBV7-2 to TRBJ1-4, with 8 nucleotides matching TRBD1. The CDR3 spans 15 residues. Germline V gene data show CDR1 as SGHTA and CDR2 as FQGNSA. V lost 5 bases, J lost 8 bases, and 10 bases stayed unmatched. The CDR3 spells CASSPGQGHGEKLFF. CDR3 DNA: TGTGCCAGCAGCCCCGGACAGGGCCACGGGGAAAAACTGTTTTTT.

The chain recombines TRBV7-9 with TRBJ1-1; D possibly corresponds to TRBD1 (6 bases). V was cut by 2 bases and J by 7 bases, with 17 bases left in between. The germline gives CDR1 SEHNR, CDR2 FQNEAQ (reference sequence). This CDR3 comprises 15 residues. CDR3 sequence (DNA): TGTGCCAGCAGCTTAATTTCGCCTACAGGGCTTGAAGCTTTCTTT. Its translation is CASSLISPTGLEAFF.

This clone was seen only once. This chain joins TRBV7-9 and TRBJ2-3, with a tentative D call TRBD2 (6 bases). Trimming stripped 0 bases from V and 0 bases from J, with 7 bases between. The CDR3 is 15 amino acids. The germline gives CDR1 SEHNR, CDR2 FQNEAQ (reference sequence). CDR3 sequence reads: CASSLASGSTDTQYF. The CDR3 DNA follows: TGTGCCAGCAGCTTAGCGAGCGGGAGCACAGATACGCAGTATTTT.

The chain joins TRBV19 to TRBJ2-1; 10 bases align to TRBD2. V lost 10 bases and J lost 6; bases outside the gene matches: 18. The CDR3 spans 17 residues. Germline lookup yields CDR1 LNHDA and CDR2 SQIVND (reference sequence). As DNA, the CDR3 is TGTGCCACTTATAGCGGGGGGAAAAAAACTCCCTGCAATGAGCAGTTCTTC. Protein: CATYSGGKKTPCNEQFF.

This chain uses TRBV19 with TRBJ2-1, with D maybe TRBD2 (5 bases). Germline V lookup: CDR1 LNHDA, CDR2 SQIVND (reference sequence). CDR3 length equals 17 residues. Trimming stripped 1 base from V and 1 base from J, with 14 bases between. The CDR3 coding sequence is TGTGCCAGTAGTATAGCCCTTCGACTACCTTCCTACAATGAGCAGTTCTTC. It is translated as CASSIALRLPSYNEQFF.

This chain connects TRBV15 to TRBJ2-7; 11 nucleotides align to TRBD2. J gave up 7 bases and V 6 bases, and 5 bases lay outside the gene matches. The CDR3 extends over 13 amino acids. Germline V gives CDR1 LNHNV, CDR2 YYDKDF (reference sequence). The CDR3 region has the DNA TGTGCCACCAGTAAATGGACTAGCGGGGAGCAGTACTTC. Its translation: CATSKWTSGEQYF. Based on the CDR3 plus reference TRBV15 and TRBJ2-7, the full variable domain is DAMVIQNPRYQVTQFGKPVTLSCSQTLNHNVMYWYQQKSSQAPKLLFHYYDKDFNNEADTPDNFQSRRPNTSFCFLDIRSPGLGDTAMYLCATSKWTSGEQYFGPGTRLTVT.

The CDR3 spells CASSADSYTLSNEQFF. The CDR3 DNA reads as TGTGCCAGCAGCGCGGACAGTTACACTCTATCCAATGAGCAGTTCTTC. This chain links TRBV7-2 with TRBJ2-1, with D tentatively TRBD1 (6 bases). The germline V gene encodes CDR1 SGHTA and CDR2 FQGNSA. Trimming removed 5 bases from V and 6 bases from J, with 20 bases in between. CDR3 length: 16 residues.

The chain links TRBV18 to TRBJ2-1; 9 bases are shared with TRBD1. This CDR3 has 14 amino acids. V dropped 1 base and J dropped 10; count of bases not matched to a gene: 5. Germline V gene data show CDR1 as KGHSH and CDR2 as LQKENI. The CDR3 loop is CASSPQTGGGEQFF. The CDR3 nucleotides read TGTGCCAGCTCACCACAGACAGGGGGAGGGGAGCAGTTCTTC. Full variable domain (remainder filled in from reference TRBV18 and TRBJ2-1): NAGVMQNPRHLVRRRGQEARLRCSPMKGHSHVYWYRQLPEEGLKFMVYLQKENIIDESGMPKERFSAEFPKEGPSILRIQQVVRGDSAAYFCASSPQTGGGEQFFGPGTRLTVL.

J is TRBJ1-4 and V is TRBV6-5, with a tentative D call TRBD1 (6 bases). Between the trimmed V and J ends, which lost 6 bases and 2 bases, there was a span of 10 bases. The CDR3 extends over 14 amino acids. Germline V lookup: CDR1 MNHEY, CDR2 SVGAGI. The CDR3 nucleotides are TGTGCCAGCAGACAGGGTTCCACTAATGAAAAACTGTTTTTT. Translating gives CASRQGSTNEKLFF.

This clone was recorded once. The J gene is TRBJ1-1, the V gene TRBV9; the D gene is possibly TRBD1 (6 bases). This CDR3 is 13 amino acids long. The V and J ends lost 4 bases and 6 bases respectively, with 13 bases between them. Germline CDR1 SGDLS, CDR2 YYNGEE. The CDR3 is CASSLLDSSEAFF. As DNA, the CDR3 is TGTGCCAGCAGCTTGCTGGACAGCTCTGAAGCTTTCTTT.

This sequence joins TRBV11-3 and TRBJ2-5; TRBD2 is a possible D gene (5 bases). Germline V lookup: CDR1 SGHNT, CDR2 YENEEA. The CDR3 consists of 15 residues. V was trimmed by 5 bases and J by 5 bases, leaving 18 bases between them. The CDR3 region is CASSLLSGSGETQYF. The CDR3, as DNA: TGTGCCAGCAGCCTGTTGTCCGGGTCGGGGGAGACCCAGTACTTC.